This TCR beta chain emerged from a study of blood T cell repertoires in COVID-19. V was clipped by 2 bases and J by 7 bases, with 9 bases between them. The CDR3 loop spans 13 amino acids. Sequencing used immunoSEQ multiplex PCR; TCRdb keeps in-frame clones, though not all of them. The sample includes around 210,000 clones, 89% of them seen just once. The V and J genes are TRBV12-3 or TRBV12-4 and TRBJ1-5, with D possibly TRBD1 on 5 matching bases. Sequencing input: PBMCs or T cells enriched from blood (not recorded which). The sequence was obtained from a woman aged 18-29 years who had recovered from COVID-19. The DNA of the CDR3 is TGTGCCAGCAGTTTACCAGGGAGGCAGCCCCAGCATTTT. It yields the protein CASSLPGRQPQHF.